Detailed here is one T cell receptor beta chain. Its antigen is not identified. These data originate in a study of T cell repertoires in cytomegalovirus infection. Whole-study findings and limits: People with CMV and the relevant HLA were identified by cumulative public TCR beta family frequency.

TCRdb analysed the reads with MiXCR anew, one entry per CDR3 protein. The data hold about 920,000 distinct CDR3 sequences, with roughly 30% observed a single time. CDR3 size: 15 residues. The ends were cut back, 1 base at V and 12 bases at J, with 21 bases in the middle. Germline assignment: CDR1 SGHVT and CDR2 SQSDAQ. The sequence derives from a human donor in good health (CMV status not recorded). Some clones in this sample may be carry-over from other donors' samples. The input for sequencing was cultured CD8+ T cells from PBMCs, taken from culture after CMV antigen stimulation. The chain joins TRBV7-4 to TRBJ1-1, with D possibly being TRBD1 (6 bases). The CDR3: CASSLGPSFPGAPFF. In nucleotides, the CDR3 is TGTGCCAGCAGCTTAGGACCCTCATTTCCGGGGGCTCCTTTCTTT.